The 23 T cell receptor beta chains in this list originate from one sample, sequenced in a study of blood T cells in healthy people across ages. Next came a second PCR, run for roughly 6 to 11 cycles, which used a sample-barcoded 5' primer along with a J-beta primer mix. Each CDR3 protein is one row after TCRdb ran MiXCR on the 5' RACE reads. The table includes about 640,000 distinct CDR3 sequences, approximately 40% detected once. Material for sequencing was blood. These receptors originate from a man older than 75 in good health.

The table lists this clonotype with a few counts. CDR3 DNA sequence: TGTGCCAGCAGGGGACTAGCGGACTACGAGCAGTACTTC. Protein sequence: CASRGLADYEQYF. The V and J genes are TRBV6-5 and TRBJ2-7, with 11 bases matching TRBD2. This CDR3 has 13 amino acids. From germline, CDR1 is MNHEY and CDR2 SVGAGI. Trimming cost V 6 bases and J 3 bases; bases outside gene matches: 1.

The chain employs TRBV15 and TRBJ1-1; D remains unclear. V shed 0 bases and J shed 0 bases, with 11 bases lying between them. Germline V gene sequence: CDR1 LNHNV, CDR2 YYDKDF (reference sequence). CDR3 length equals 16 residues. The CDR3 region has the DNA TGTGCCACCAGCAGAGATCCAGTTACGATGAACACTGAAGCTTTCTTT. It yields the protein CATSRDPVTMNTEAFF. Supplemented by reference TRBV15 and TRBJ1-1, the full variable domain reads DAMVIQNPRYQVTQFGKPVTLSCSQTLNHNVMYWYQQKSSQAPKLLFHYYDKDFNNEADTPDNFQSRRPNTSFCFLDIRSPGLGDTAMYLCATSRDPVTMNTEAFFGQGTRLTVV.

This clonotype was detected only a few times. The V gene is TRBV7-4, the J gene TRBJ2-3; a weak D match, TRBD2 (6 bases). The germline V gene encodes CDR1 SGHVT and CDR2 SQSDAQ. The CDR3 sequence is 12 residues long. V was cut by 1 base and J by 8 bases, with 7 bases left in between. The CDR3 region is CASSLVGGTQYF. As DNA, the CDR3 is TGTGCCAGCAGCTTAGTGGGAGGTACGCAGTATTTT. Looking up the rest from reference TRBV7-4 and TRBJ2-3 gives the full variable domain: GAGVSQSPRYKVAKRGRDVALRCDSISGHVTLYWYRQTLGQGSEVLTYSQSDAQRDKSGRPSGRFSAERPERSVSTLKIQRTEQGDSAVYLCASSLVGGTQYFGPGTRLTVL.

The chain is built from TRBV29-1 and TRBJ1-5, with 10 bases matching TRBD1. Per the germline V gene, CDR1 is SQVTM and CDR2 is ANQGSEA. The CDR3 runs 14 residues. V trimming: 6 bases; J trimming: 3 bases; junction bases outside the gene matches: 5. CDR3 protein: CSVTGTGVNQPQHF. For the CDR3, the DNA is TGCAGCGTGACCGGGACAGGGGTCAATCAGCCCCAGCATTTT.

The chain recombines TRBV7-2 with TRBJ2-3; TRBD2 agrees at 9 bases. The CDR3 length is 15 residues. The trim removed 1 base at V and 5 bases at J, leaving 4 bases unmatched. Germline CDR1 and CDR2: SGHTA and FQGNSA. The CDR3: CASSLGGGGGDTQYF. The DNA for the CDR3 is TGTGCCAGCAGCTTAGGGGGCGGGGGGGGAGATACGCAGTATTTT. Full variable domain (outside the CDR3, taken from reference TRBV7-2 and TRBJ2-3): GAGVSQSPSNKVTEKGKDVELRCDPISGHTALYWYRQSLGQGLEFLIYFQGNSAPDKSGLPSDRFSAERTGGSVSTLTIQRTQQEDSAVYLCASSLGGGGGDTQYFGPGTRLTVL.

The chain recombines TRBV21-1 with TRBJ2-5; TRBD1, as called in the table, went unchecked against the DNA. TRBV21-1 is described as a pseudogene. This CDR3 comprises 13 residues. The CDR3 coding sequence is TGTGCCAGCGGCTCAGACAGGGAAGAGACCCAGTACTTC. Its protein is CASGSDREETQYF.

The V gene is TRBV7-3, the J gene TRBJ1-1; D unresolved. The V end was cut by 2 bases, the J end by 1 base, with 8 bases between. The CDR3 is 14 residues long. Germline values: CDR1 SGHTA, CDR2 FQGTGA. CDR3 in amino acids: CASSLGPENTEAFF. The CDR3 DNA is TGTGCCAGCAGCTTAGGGCCGGAGAACACTGAAGCTTTCTTT.

About this clonotype itself: This may arise from a read error, as a much more abundant clone is one base away. V gene TRBV4-3 combines with J gene TRBJ2-1, with D tentatively TRBD2 (5 bases). Germline CDR1 and CDR2: LGHNA and YSLEER. The CDR3 consists of 18 residues. CDR3 in amino acids: CAGSQEGSSSGWYNEQFF. Written as DNA, the CDR3 is TGCGCCGGCAGCCAAGAGGGCAGCTCATCTGGGTGGTACAATGAGCAGTTCTTC.

The chain joins TRBV16 to TRBJ1-1; D call uncertain. This CDR3 comprises 13 residues. Trimming took off 3 bases at V and 1 base at J, with 6 bases between the two ends. Looked up from germline, CDR1 is KGHSY and CDR2 is FQNENV. The CDR3 is CASSHGPNTEAFF. DNA for the CDR3: TGTGCCAGCAGCCATGGCCCGAACACTGAAGCTTTCTTT.

The chain couples TRBV12-3 or TRBV12-4 to TRBJ2-2, with 8 bases that match TRBD1. The trim removed 8 bases at V and 6 bases at J, leaving 8 bases unmatched. This CDR3 has 14 amino acids. The CDR3 loop reads CASRGQGSPGELFF. Written as DNA, the CDR3 is TGTGCCAGCCGAGGACAGGGCTCTCCCGGGGAGCTGTTTTTT.

This clonotype has a handful of counts. The chain links TRBV27 to TRBJ2-1; 12 bases align to TRBD2. CDR3 length: 16 residues. Trimming took 3 bases from V and 8 from J; bases not matched to a gene: 8. Germline V lookup: CDR1 MNHEY, CDR2 SMNVEV (reference sequence). The CDR3: CASSFSPTSGSYEQFF. As DNA, the CDR3 is TGTGCCAGCAGTTTCTCCCCGACTAGCGGGAGCTATGAGCAGTTCTTC.

This clonotype was picked up a small number of times. The chain joins TRBV6-2 or TRBV6-3 to TRBJ2-7; D is uncertain. Trimming stripped 6 bases from V and 3 bases from J, with 9 bases between. The V gene's germline CDR1 is MNHEY and CDR2 SVGEGT. CDR3 length: 12 amino acids. CDR3 in DNA: TGTGCCAGCAGCTCCTGGGGCTACGAGCAGTACTTC. It translates to CASSSWGYEQYF.

The table lists this clonotype with a count of one. This chain uses TRBV30 with TRBJ1-2; TRBD1 agrees at 7 bases. V lost 4 bases, J lost 3 bases, and 2 bases stayed unmatched. This CDR3 contains 12 residues. Per germline, CDR1 GTSNPN and CDR2 SVGIG (reference sequence). The CDR3 region is CAWTGTDYGYTF. The CDR3 region has the DNA TGTGCCTGGACCGGGACAGACTATGGCTACACCTTC.

This clonotype has just a few counts. The chain employs TRBV12-3 or TRBV12-4 and TRBJ2-1, with D hard to call. The CDR3 covers 14 residues. V gave up 5 bases and J gave up 5 bases, with 13 bases separating them. CDR3 bases: TGTGCCAGCAGTCAAGATCAGGCGGACAATGAGCAGTTCTTC. It codes for CASSQDQADNEQFF.

The V call is TRBV6-5, the J call TRBJ1-5, with no clear D. The V end lost 10 bases, the J end lost 5 bases, and 24 bases lay between the germline ends. The CDR3 is 16 amino acids. Germline CDR1 is MNHEY and CDR2 is SVGAGI. Here the CDR3 DNA reads TGTGCCATTGCGCCGTTCGAGTCCAAGAAGTATCAGCCCCAGCATTTT. This translates into CAIAPFESKKYQPQHF.

V and J are TRBV4-3 and TRBJ2-3; D perhaps matches TRBD1 (5 bases). The ends were cut back, 4 bases at V and 7 bases at J, with 24 bases in the middle. There are 17 residues in the CDR3. CDR1 and CDR2 (germline): LGHNA, YSLEER. DNA of the CDR3: TGCGCCAGCAGCCCAAAATCCACAGGCGTACGACACAATACGCAGTATTTT. This encodes CASSPKSTGVRHNTQYF.

Regarding this clonotype: At one end, the junction sequence differs from germline, possibly due to a read error. This rearrangement joins TRBV6-2 or TRBV6-3 to TRBJ1-5; 7 nucleotides match TRBD1. This CDR3 has 13 residues. The germline V gene has CDR1 MNHEY and CDR2 SVGEGT. The CDR3 here is CASSWTGGQPRHF. CDR3 bases: TGTGCCAGCAGTTGGACAGGAGGTCAGCCCCGGCATTTT.

This clonotype came up many times. The genes are TRBV29-1 and TRBJ2-4; D possibly corresponds to TRBD2 (6 bases). The V gene's germline CDR1 is SQVTM and CDR2 ANQGSEA. V dropped 3 bases and J dropped 8 bases, with 11 bases sitting between them. This CDR3 region has 12 residues. The CDR3 loop reads CSVEEGADIQYF. The DNA for the CDR3 is TGCAGCGTTGAGGAGGGCGCGGACATTCAGTACTTC.

This clonotype was counted only a few times. The chain joins TRBV12-3 or TRBV12-4 to TRBJ1-6, with D maybe TRBD1 (5 bases). Deletions cut 2 bases from V and 7 bases from J, with 9 bases between. There are 14 residues in the CDR3. CDR3 loop: CASSLKGLNSPLHF. The CDR3 region has the DNA TGTGCCAGCAGTTTAAAGGGGCTGAATTCACCCCTCCACTTT.

Remarks on this clonotype: This clone may be a read error of a much larger clone one base away. This sequence joins TRBV7-2 and TRBJ2-5; 7 bases agree with TRBD2. The CDR3 spans 15 residues. Germline V gene data show CDR1 as SGHTA and CDR2 as FQGNSA. Unmatched junction bases numbered 7, after V lost 3 bases and J lost 3 bases. The CDR3 DNA is TGTGCCAGCAGCTTGGTAAGCGGGGCTAAAGAGACCCAGTACTTC. This sequence encodes CASSLVSGAKETQYF.

In the case of this clonotype: Just one base apart from a much larger clone, this may be a read error. The chain carries TRBV29-1 and TRBJ2-3; D is perhaps TRBD1 or TRBD2 (6 bases each). The CDR3 consists of 15 residues. The V end was cut by 3 bases, the J end by 3 bases, with 16 bases between. Germline V gene lookup returns CDR1 SQVTM and CDR2 ANQGSEA. This CDR3 reads CSVDKGGAETDTQYF. The CDR3 DNA follows: TGCAGCGTTGACAAGGGGGGCGCGGAGACAGATACGCAGTATTTT.

The CDR3 here is CASSLFGARNTEAFF. In DNA form, the CDR3 reads TGTGCCAGCAGTTTATTCGGCGCCAGGAACACTGAAGCTTTCTTT. This chain uses TRBV12-3 or TRBV12-4 with TRBJ1-1; D call uncertain. Deletions cut 2 bases from V and 1 base from J, with 11 bases between. The CDR3 consists of 15 residues.

This sequence joins TRBV18 and TRBJ2-3, with TRBD1 as a possible D gene (7 bases). The CDR3 has 15 amino acids. V lost 3 bases, J lost 2 bases, and 12 bases lay in between. From germline, CDR1 is KGHSH and CDR2 LQKENI. Here the CDR3 DNA reads TGTGCCAGCTCACCCAGACAGGGACTCACAGATACGCAGTATTTT. Translating gives CASSPRQGLTDTQYF.